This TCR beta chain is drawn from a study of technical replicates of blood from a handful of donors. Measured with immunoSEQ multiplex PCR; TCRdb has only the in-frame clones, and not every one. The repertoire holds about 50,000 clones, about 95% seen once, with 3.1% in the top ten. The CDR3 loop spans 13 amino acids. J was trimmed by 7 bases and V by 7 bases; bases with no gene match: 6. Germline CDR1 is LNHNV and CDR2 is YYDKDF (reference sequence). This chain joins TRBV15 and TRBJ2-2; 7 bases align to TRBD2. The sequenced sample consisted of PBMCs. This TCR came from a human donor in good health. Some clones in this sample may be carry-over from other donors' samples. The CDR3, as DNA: TGTGCCACCAATTTCGGGGGGAACGGGGAGCTGTTTTTT. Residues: CATNFGGNGELFF. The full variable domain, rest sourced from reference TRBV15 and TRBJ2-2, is DAMVIQNPRYQVTQFGKPVTLSCSQTLNHNVMYWYQQKSSQAPKLLFHYYDKDFNNEADTPDNFQSRRPNTSFCFLDIRSPGLGDTAMYLCATNFGGNGELFFGEGSRLTVL.